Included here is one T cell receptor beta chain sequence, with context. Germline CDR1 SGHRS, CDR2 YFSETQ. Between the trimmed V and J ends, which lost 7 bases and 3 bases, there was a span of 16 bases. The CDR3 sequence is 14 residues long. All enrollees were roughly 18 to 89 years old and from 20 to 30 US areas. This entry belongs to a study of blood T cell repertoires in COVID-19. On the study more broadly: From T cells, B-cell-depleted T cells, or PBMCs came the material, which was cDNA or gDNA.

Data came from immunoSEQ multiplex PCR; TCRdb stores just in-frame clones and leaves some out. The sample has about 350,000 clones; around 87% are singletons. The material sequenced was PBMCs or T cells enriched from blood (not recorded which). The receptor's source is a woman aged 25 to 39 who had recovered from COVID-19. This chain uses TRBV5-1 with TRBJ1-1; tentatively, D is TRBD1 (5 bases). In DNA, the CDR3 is TGCGCCAGCCGGGCCTCTGACAGTTACACTGAAGCTTTCTTT. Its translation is CASRASDSYTEAFF.